This T cell receptor beta chain was profiled in a study of T-cell reconstitution after alpha-beta-depleted transplantation in children. About this clonotype itself: Likely a read error: the CDR3 ends without its conserved phenylalanine or tryptophan. It is unclear where the CDR3 begins or ends on the DNA, so no DNA is shown, and the CDR3 is as TCRdb lists it.

Unique molecular identifiers were incorporated into the prepared TCRbeta library. TCRdb recomputed calls from the PCR reads with MiXCR, one row per CDR3 protein. The sample holds over 400,000 distinct CDR3 sequences, about an eighth seen once. Germline V gene data show CDR1 as SGHTA and CDR2 as FQGNSA. The CDR3 contains 15 residues when both ends are counted. V and J are TRBV7-2 and TRBJ2-5; TRBD2, the table's D call, was not compared with the DNA. The sequences come from PBMCs from the stem cell graft donor, collected from the stem cell graft. The source of this sequence is a human donor who donated a stem cell graft to a child with combined immunodeficiency. The CDR3 loop is CASSFFPSLGLAGEI.